This T cell receptor (beta chain) stems from a study of Ad26.COV2.S vaccination and SARS-CoV-2 variants. Study-level information: The study gave Ad26.COV2.S intramuscularly, once or twice 56 days apart.

Points from the study as a whole: Similar non-spike TCR breadth was seen in vaccine and placebo recipients. Placebo recipients trailed vaccine recipients in spike-specific TCR breadth. It is possible that the TCR breadth and depth analyses underestimated the total T cell responses.

On this clone itself: The antigen remains undetermined.

Repertoires were generated with immunoSEQ multiplex PCR, while TCRdb's copy carries only in-frame clones and drops some. The table lists about 350,000 clones, roughly 87% of them singletons. Germline V gives CDR1 SNHLY, CDR2 FYNNEI. Between the trimmed V and J ends, which lost 3 bases and 4 bases, there was a span of 9 bases. CDR3 size: 13 residues. Regarding treatment: around 19 received Ad26.COV2.S at low or high dose, single or two shots; roughly five received placebo; per-sample allocation not given. Samples came from day 63 after the first vaccine or placebo injection. The TCR comes from a person aged 18 to 65 who received the Ad26.COV2.S COVID-19 vaccine or a placebo. V gene TRBV2 combines with J gene TRBJ1-1; TRBD1 is a possible D gene (6 bases). The input for sequencing was peripheral blood, taken in a trial of Ad26.COV2.S vaccine versus placebo. Here the CDR3 reads CASSDGGLTEAFF. CDR3 in DNA: TGTGCCAGCAGTGACGGGGGGCTCACTGAAGCTTTCTTT.